Presented here are 29 T cell receptor beta chains from one specimen sequenced in a study of T-cell memory formation after mild COVID-19. One entry per CDR3 protein results from TCRdb running MiXCR on the 5' RACE reads. The table lists under 200,000 distinct CDR3 sequences, roughly 30% of them singletons. Sequenced material: PBMCs or a T cell subset sorted from them (not recorded which). These TCRs come from an adult woman who had mild COVID-19 (a few samples of this study predate the infection). Cell type and time point are not known.

The chain employs TRBV9 and TRBJ1-1; D ambiguous. Looked up from germline, CDR1 is SGDLS and CDR2 is YYNGEE. This CDR3 region has 14 residues. Trimming removed 0 bases from V and 4 bases from J, with 10 bases in between. CDR3 bases: TGTGCCAGCAGCGTAGCGTTTGGGAGCACTGAAGCTTTCTTT. This translates into CASSVAFGSTEAFF. The whole variable domain, remainder taken from reference TRBV9 and TRBJ1-1, is DSGVTQTPKHLITATGQRVTLRCSPRSGDLSVYWYQQSLDQGLQFLIQYYNGEERAKGNILERFSAQQFPDLHSELNLSSLELGDSALYFCASSVAFGSTEAFFGQGTRLTVV.

This chain connects TRBV29-1 to TRBJ2-1, with a weak D call TRBD1 (6 bases). The V and J ends lost 6 bases and 6 bases respectively, with 15 bases between them. The CDR3 totals 13 residues. Per the germline V gene, CDR1 is SQVTM and CDR2 is ANQGSEA. CDR3 in amino acids: CSVGTDSPNEQFF. The CDR3, as DNA: TGCAGCGTGGGGACGGACAGCCCCAATGAGCAGTTCTTC.

This clonotype was seen ten or more times. The chain employs TRBV7-2 and TRBJ2-5, with D perhaps matching TRBD2 (6 bases). The CDR3 totals 14 residues. Germline CDR1 is SGHTA and CDR2 is FQGNSA. Trimming took 7 bases from V and 1 from J, leaving 13 bases between them. The CDR3 loop is CASTSSRGQETQYF. The DNA for the CDR3 is TGTGCCAGCACCTCCTCGCGGGGCCAAGAGACCCAGTACTTC. Supplemented by reference TRBV7-2 and TRBJ2-5, the full variable domain reads GAGVSQSPSNKVTEKGKDVELRCDPISGHTALYWYRQSLGQGLEFLIYFQGNSAPDKSGLPSDRFSAERTGGSVSTLTIQRTQQEDSAVYLCASTSSRGQETQYFGPGTRLLVL.

This chain joins TRBV7-8 and TRBJ2-5, with 11 positions matching TRBD1. The CDR3 runs 15 residues. Looked up from germline, CDR1 is SGHVS and CDR2 is FQNEAQ. Losses at the gene ends were 5 bases for V and 4 bases for J; bases not matched to a gene: 6. As DNA, the CDR3 is TGTGCCAGCAGCCCAGGACAGGGGGCGCGAGAGACCCAGTACTTC. Protein product: CASSPGQGARETQYF. The full variable domain, its missing parts supplied by reference TRBV7-8 and TRBJ2-5, is GAGVSQSPRYKVAKRGQDVALRCDPISGHVSLFWYQQALGQGPEFLTYFQNEAQLDKSGLPSDRFFAERPEGSVSTLKIQRTQQEDSAVYLCASSPGQGARETQYFGPGTRLLVL.

As concerns this clonotype: An end of the junction differs from the germline gene, which may be a read error. J is TRBJ2-1 and V is TRBV7-7; D is undetermined. The CDR3 sequence is 14 residues long. Germline V CDR1 and CDR2: SSHAT, FNYEAQ (reference sequence). The CDR3 coding sequence is TGTGCTAGCAGCTTCGCATTGGGCGTAGGCGAGCAGTTCTTC. This translates into CASSFALGVGEQFF.

The V call is TRBV20-1, the J call TRBJ2-7; 12 bases fit TRBD2. This CDR3 is 14 amino acids long. J lost 1 base, V lost 5 bases, and 3 bases had no gene match. Germline CDR1 and CDR2: DFQATT and SNEGSKA (reference sequence). This CDR3 is CSARLAGVSYEQYF. DNA of the CDR3: TGCAGTGCTCGACTAGCGGGAGTATCCTACGAGCAGTACTTC.

The table lists this clonotype with a few counts. The chain couples TRBV30 to TRBJ1-1, with a possible D match to TRBD1 (6 bases). CDR3 length: 14 residues. Germline V CDR1 and CDR2: GTSNPN, SVGIG (reference sequence). V shed 1 base and J shed 7 bases, with 16 bases lying between them. The CDR3 DNA reads as TGTGCCTGGAGTGCCGGACAGAACCTATATGAAGCTTTCTTT. Its translation: CAWSAGQNLYEAFF.

This clonotype was picked up a small number of times. This chain joins TRBV19 and TRBJ2-3; D might be TRBD1 (6 bases). This CDR3 has 14 residues. V dropped 9 bases and J dropped 0 bases, with 13 bases sitting between them. The germline V gene has CDR1 LNHDA and CDR2 SQIVND (reference sequence). The DNA for the CDR3 is TGTGCCAGCCGATCGAGGGGGAGCACAGATACGCAGTATTTT. This gives the protein CASRSRGSTDTQYF. The full variable domain, with the rest looked up from reference TRBV19 and TRBJ2-3, is DGGITQSPKYLFRKEGQNVTLSCEQNLNHDAMYWYRQDPGQGLRLIYYSQIVNDFQKGDIAEGYSVSREKKESFPLTVTSAQKNPTAFYLCASRSRGSTDTQYFGPGTRLTVL.

This clonotype came up a few times. The V gene is TRBV5-1, the J gene TRBJ2-1; TRBD1 or TRBD2 may be the D gene (7 bases each). There are 15 residues in the CDR3. V lost 7 bases, J lost 2 bases, and 16 bases lay in between. Germline lookup yields CDR1 SGHRS and CDR2 YFSETQ. The CDR3 here is CASRGRDSAYNEQFF. As DNA, the CDR3 is TGCGCCAGCCGGGGGAGGGACAGTGCCTACAATGAGCAGTTCTTC.

This clonotype was counted a few times. The genes are TRBV20-1 and TRBJ2-6, with a possible D match to TRBD2 (5 bases). Germline loops: CDR1 DFQATT, CDR2 SNEGSKA (reference sequence). The germline V and J ends were trimmed by 3 bases and 4 bases, with 13 bases remaining between them. The length of the CDR3 is 15 residues. In nucleotides, the CDR3 is TGCAGTGCTAGCCGGGGAATGAGCGGGGCCAACGTCCTGACTTTC. Translated: CSASRGMSGANVLTF.

There are a few counts of this clonotype. The chain carries TRBV5-1 and TRBJ1-4, with D unclear. The CDR3 is 14 amino acids. Germline assignment: CDR1 SGHRS and CDR2 YFSETQ. Trimming took off 4 bases at V and 5 bases at J, with 12 bases between the two ends. CDR3 in amino acids: CASSLGGENEKLFF. For the CDR3, the DNA is TGCGCCAGCAGCCTTGGCGGGGAAAATGAAAAACTGTTTTTT.

The V gene is TRBV6-5, the J gene TRBJ1-1; D gene ambiguous. The CDR3 is 14 amino acids. The V gene lost 5 bases and the J gene lost 2 bases, with 12 bases spanning the gap. Germline loops: CDR1 MNHEY, CDR2 SVGAGI. The CDR3 sequence is CASSTPGSNTEAFF. The CDR3 DNA reads TGTGCCAGCAGTACGCCCGGGAGCAACACTGAAGCTTTCTTT.

The V gene is TRBV12-3 or TRBV12-4, the J gene TRBJ1-4; D unresolved. The CDR3 totals 14 residues. The ends were cut back, 1 base at V and 7 bases at J, with 10 bases in the middle. The CDR3 DNA follows: TGTGCCAGCAGTTTAGTTCGACGGGGTGAAAAACTGTTTTTT. It is translated as CASSLVRRGEKLFF.

This chain joins TRBV4-2 and TRBJ2-7; TRBD2 agrees at 7 bases. From germline, CDR1 is LGHNA and CDR2 YNFKEQ. The junction had 11 bases not matched to a gene; V was cut back by 0 bases and J by 3 bases. The CDR3 loop spans 17 amino acids. The CDR3 loop reads CASSQEISGLADYEQYF. The DNA for the CDR3 is TGTGCCAGCAGCCAAGAGATTAGTGGGCTAGCGGACTACGAGCAGTACTTC.

This clonotype was seen more than once but under ten times. V gene TRBV12-5 combines with J gene TRBJ2-7; D is possibly TRBD2 (6 bases). V shed 5 bases and J shed 2 bases, with 10 bases lying between them. The CDR3 loop spans 13 amino acids. The germline gives CDR1 LGHNT, CDR2 FRNRAP. The CDR3 spells CASGPGRTYEQYF. The CDR3 coding sequence is TGTGCTAGTGGTCCCGGGAGAACCTACGAGCAGTACTTC.

The gene calls are TRBV7-2 and TRBJ2-1, with no clear D. The germline V and J ends were trimmed by 1 base and 6 bases, with 7 bases remaining between them. CDR1 is SGHTA and CDR2 is FQGNSA in the germline V gene. The CDR3 totals 13 residues. The CDR3 reads CASSLVAVNEQFF. CDR3 coding DNA: TGTGCCAGCAGCTTAGTGGCGGTCAATGAGCAGTTCTTC.

The chain is built from TRBV9 and TRBJ2-5; TRBD2 aligns across 7 bases. CDR3 size: 13 residues. CDR1 is SGDLS and CDR2 is YYNGEE in the germline V gene. With V trimmed by 3 bases and J by 7 bases, 6 bases remained unmatched. CDR3: CASSDSTGGTQYF. The CDR3 region has the DNA TGTGCCAGCAGCGACTCAACGGGGGGGACCCAGTACTTC.

V usage is TRBV6-5 and J usage is TRBJ2-1; TRBD1 agrees at 8 bases. CDR1 and CDR2 from the germline V gene are MNHEY and SVGAGI. The CDR3 runs 13 residues. J was trimmed by 4 bases and V by 9 bases; bases with no gene match: 5. The CDR3 DNA reads TGTGCCAGTTCAGGGGGCTTTTACAATGAGCAGTTCTTC. Translation gives CASSGGFYNEQFF.

This sequence joins TRBV29-1 and TRBJ1-4; D perhaps matches TRBD1 (6 bases). The CDR3 is 13 amino acids. Germline V gives CDR1 SQVTM, CDR2 ANQGSEA. The V and J ends lost 7 bases and 2 bases respectively, with 11 bases between them. CDR3 sequence reads: CSAGDTTNEKLFF. DNA of the CDR3: TGCAGCGCCGGGGACACCACTAATGAAAAACTGTTTTTT. Looking up the rest from reference TRBV29-1 and TRBJ1-4 gives the full variable domain: SAVISQKPSRDICQRGTSLTIQCQVDSQVTMMFWYRQQPGQSLTLIATANQGSEATYESGFVIDKFPISRPNLTFSTLTVSNMSPEDSSIYLCSAGDTTNEKLFFGSGTQLSVL.

The chain combines TRBV7-9 with TRBJ1-5; D not certain. This CDR3 comprises 13 residues. Germline-derived CDR1 and CDR2 are SEHNR and FQNEAQ (reference sequence). V lost 3 bases and J 7 bases, leaving 10 bases between the germline ends. Written as DNA, the CDR3 is TGTGCCAGCAGCTTCGTGTCTGGCCAGCCCCAGCATTTT. Translation gives CASSFVSGQPQHF.

The J gene is TRBJ1-5, the V gene TRBV29-1; the match to TRBD1 covers 7 bases. J gave up 1 base and V 4 bases, and 4 bases lay outside the gene matches. The CDR3 spans 14 residues. Germline-derived CDR1 and CDR2 are SQVTM and ANQGSEA. The CDR3 DNA reads TGCAGCGTTGTGTCAGGGGGAAGCAATCAGCCCCAGCATTTT. It is translated as CSVVSGGSNQPQHF. Using reference TRBV29-1 and TRBJ1-5 for the parts outside the CDR3, the full variable domain is SAVISQKPSRDICQRGTSLTIQCQVDSQVTMMFWYRQQPGQSLTLIATANQGSEATYESGFVIDKFPISRPNLTFSTLTVSNMSPEDSSIYLCSVVSGGSNQPQHFGDGTRLSIL.

The rearrangement joins TRBV29-1 to TRBJ2-7; 10 nucleotides agree with TRBD2. Germline trimming cut 4 bases from V and 7 bases from J; bases unmatched to any gene: 13. The CDR3 is 15 amino acids. CDR1 and CDR2 (germline): SQVTM, ANQGSEA. The CDR3 reads CSVGTSGYPPSEQYF. DNA for the CDR3: TGCAGCGTTGGGACTAGCGGATACCCCCCCTCTGAGCAGTACTTC.

This clonotype was seen more than once but under ten times. The genes are TRBV5-6 and TRBJ2-7, with 9 nucleotides matching TRBD1. The V and J ends lost 3 bases and 3 bases, in that order; junction bases with no gene match: 4. The germline V gene has CDR1 SGHDT and CDR2 YYEEEE. The length of the CDR3 is 14 residues. The CDR3 DNA follows: TGTGCCAGCAGCTCGCCGGGACAGGGCTACGAGCAGTACTTC. Amino acid sequence: CASSSPGQGYEQYF.

In its sample, this clonotype was seen a few times. The CDR3: CASSTAQANTGELFF. The CDR3 DNA sequence: TGTGCCAGCAGCACAGCCCAAGCGAACACCGGGGAGCTGTTTTTT. The chain carries TRBV12-3 or TRBV12-4 and TRBJ2-2, with D hard to call. V lost 6 bases and J 0 bases, leaving 11 bases between the germline ends. This CDR3 is built from 15 residues.

This clonotype has only a few counts. The V call is TRBV19, the J call TRBJ2-5; 7 bases are a match to TRBD1. Germline-derived CDR1 and CDR2 are LNHDA and SQIVND (reference sequence). With V trimmed by 3 bases and J by 3 bases, 10 bases remained unmatched. CDR3 length equals 16 residues. The DNA of the CDR3 is TGTGCCAGTAGTATTCGCACCGGGACAGCCGAAGAGACCCAGTACTTC. It is translated as CASSIRTGTAEETQYF.

This clonotype was counted between two and nine times. CDR3 sequence reads: CASSLGPAGTSTDTQYF. CDR3 DNA sequence: TGTGCCAGCAGCTTAGGTCCGGCCGGGACTAGCACAGATACGCAGTATTTT. The chain carries TRBV7-2 and TRBJ2-3; perhaps TRBD2 as D (6 bases). Germline assignment: CDR1 SGHTA and CDR2 FQGNSA. The CDR3 totals 17 residues. Trimming cost V 1 base and J 0 bases, with 14 bases left between them. The full variable domain, its missing parts supplied by reference TRBV7-2 and TRBJ2-3, is GAGVSQSPSNKVTEKGKDVELRCDPISGHTALYWYRQSLGQGLEFLIYFQGNSAPDKSGLPSDRFSAERTGGSVSTLTIQRTQQEDSAVYLCASSLGPAGTSTDTQYFGPGTRLTVL.

This chain links TRBV12-3 or TRBV12-4 with TRBJ2-3; either TRBD1 or TRBD2 may fit D (5 bases each). This CDR3 is 14 amino acids long. Trimming removed 8 bases from V and 1 base from J, with 13 bases in between. For the CDR3, the DNA is TGTGCCAGCGGTAGAGGGGCCGGCACAGATACGCAGTATTTT. Residues: CASGRGAGTDTQYF.

The genes are TRBV7-2 and TRBJ1-2; D is undetermined. The germline gives CDR1 SGHTA, CDR2 FQGNSA. The CDR3 spans 14 residues. Trimming took 2 bases from V and 6 from J, leaving 13 bases between them. The CDR3 loop reads CASSLPGLQDGYTF. In DNA form, the CDR3 reads TGTGCCAGCAGCTTACCCGGACTTCAGGATGGCTACACCTTC.

The rearrangement links TRBV18 to TRBJ2-7, with 10 bases aligning to TRBD2. The CDR3 covers 15 residues. The V gene's germline CDR1 is KGHSH and CDR2 LQKENI. The trim removed 2 bases at V and 1 base at J, leaving 2 bases unmatched. The CDR3 DNA reads as TGTGCCAGCTCACCAGGTAGCGGGAGGTCCTACGAGCAGTACTTC. This sequence encodes CASSPGSGRSYEQYF.